The rows below give T cell receptor beta chains drawn from one sample of a study of T-cell memory formation after mild COVID-19. TCRdb recomputed calls from the 5' RACE reads with MiXCR, one row per CDR3 protein. The table lists over 400,000 distinct CDR3 sequences, under 25% of them singletons. Sequencing was done on a sample of PBMCs or a T cell subset sorted from them (not recorded which). The receptors shown here come from an adult woman who had mild COVID-19 (a few samples of this study predate the infection). Cell type and time point are not known. CDR3s include the opening cysteine and the closing phenylalanine or tryptophan. The D gene is left open where the match is weak. A row's size may be missing; if present it is once, few, many or a size class.

len: 16
j_gene: TRBJ1-3
abundance: few
v_gene: TRBV9
d_gene: TRBD1
CDR3nt: TGTGCCAGCAGCGTAGAGGCGGGACAGGCTGGAAACACCATATATTTT
CDR3aa: CASSVEAGQAGNTIYF

len: 15
j_gene: TRBJ2-7
abundance: many
v_gene: TRBV20-1
d_gene: TRBD1
CDR3nt: TGCAGTGCTAGAGATCAAGAGACAGGGTTCTACGAGCAGTACTTC
CDR3aa: CSARDQETGFYEQYF

len: 15
j_gene: TRBJ2-2
abundance: NA
v_gene: TRBV29-1
d_gene: NA
CDR3nt: TGCAGCGTAACCGACAGTCTCGCGAACACCGGGGAGCTGTTTTTT
CDR3aa: CSVTDSLANTGELFF

len: 13
j_gene: TRBJ1-4
abundance: few
v_gene: TRBV7-2
d_gene: NA
CDR3nt: TGTGCCAGCAGCTCTTACCCCATTGAAAAACTGTTTTTT
CDR3aa: CASSSYPIEKLFF

len: 15
j_gene: TRBJ2-5
abundance: NA
v_gene: TRBV12-3/TRBV12-4
d_gene: NA
CDR3nt: TGTGCCAGCAGTTTTGTGGTGGGGGCCCCGGAGACCCAGTACTTC
CDR3aa: CASSFVVGAPETQYF

len: 14
j_gene: TRBJ2-7
abundance: many
v_gene: TRBV7-9
d_gene: NA
CDR3nt: TGTGCCAGCAGCTTATCCCCTAGTAGCTACGAGCAGTACTTC
CDR3aa: CASSLSPSSYEQYF

len: 13
j_gene: TRBJ2-7
abundance: NA
v_gene: TRBV2
d_gene: TRBD1
CDR3nt: TGTGCCAGCACTATCGAACAGGGGTACGAGCAGTACTTC
CDR3aa: CASTIEQGYEQYF

len: 13
j_gene: TRBJ2-7
abundance: NA
v_gene: TRBV29-1
d_gene: NA
CDR3nt: TGCAGTGTGCGGCGGGCCTCAACCTACGAGCAGTACTTC
CDR3aa: CSVRRASTYEQYF

len: 14
j_gene: TRBJ1-6
abundance: few
v_gene: TRBV7-9
d_gene: TRBD1
CDR3nt: TGTGCCAGCAGCGGACAGGACGGAAATTCACCCCTCCACTTT
CDR3aa: CASSGQDGNSPLHF

len: 14
j_gene: TRBJ2-2
abundance: few
v_gene: TRBV6-1
d_gene: NA
CDR3nt: TGTGCCCTAACAAAATTCGCGAACACCGGGGAGCTGTTTTTT
CDR3aa: CALTKFANTGELFF

len: 16
j_gene: TRBJ2-5
abundance: few
v_gene: TRBV29-1
d_gene: NA
CDR3nt: TGCAGCGTTGAATCTGCTCACAGCGTGGGACAAGAGACCCAGTACTTC
CDR3aa: CSVESAHSVGQETQYF

len: 12
j_gene: TRBJ2-1
abundance: NA
v_gene: TRBV6-2/TRBV6-3
d_gene: NA
CDR3nt: TGTGCCAGCCATGGGGGGGCCAGGGAGCAGTTCTTC
CDR3aa: CASHGGAREQFF

len: 12
j_gene: TRBJ1-1
abundance: few
v_gene: TRBV30
d_gene: NA
CDR3nt: TGTGCCTGGAGTGTACAGCTCACTGAAGCTTTCTTT
CDR3aa: CAWSVQLTEAFF

len: 15
j_gene: TRBJ2-7
abundance: NA
v_gene: TRBV4-3
d_gene: TRBD2
CDR3nt: TGCGCCAGCAGCCCCCAGCGGGAGGTGTTGGGTGAGCAGTACTTC
CDR3aa: CASSPQREVLGEQYF

len: 13
j_gene: TRBJ1-5
abundance: many
v_gene: TRBV25-1
d_gene: NA
CDR3nt: TGTGCCAGCAGTGGGCAGGGTGTTCAGCCCCAGCATTTT
CDR3aa: CASSGQGVQPQHF

len: 15
j_gene: TRBJ1-2
abundance: NA
v_gene: TRBV7-9
d_gene: NA
CDR3nt: TGTGCCAGCAGCTTAGGACCAGAACCTAACTATGGCTACACCTTC
CDR3aa: CASSLGPEPNYGYTF

len: 14
j_gene: TRBJ2-5
abundance: NA
v_gene: TRBV15
d_gene: NA
CDR3nt: TGTGCCACCAGCAGAGTCACCCAGGATGAGACCCAGTACTTC
CDR3aa: CATSRVTQDETQYF

len: 15
j_gene: TRBJ1-1
abundance: NA
v_gene: TRBV20-1
d_gene: TRBD1
CDR3nt: TGCAGTGCTAGCGCCCGGGGGGACAGGGGTATTCCGGCTTTCTTT
CDR3aa: CSASARGDRGIPAFF

len: 14
j_gene: TRBJ2-1
abundance: NA
v_gene: TRBV12-3/TRBV12-4
d_gene: TRBD1
CDR3nt: TGTGCCAGCAGTCCACGGACAGGGACCAATGAGCAGTTCTTC
CDR3aa: CASSPRTGTNEQFF

len: 16
j_gene: TRBJ2-1
abundance: few
v_gene: TRBV5-1
d_gene: NA
CDR3nt: TGCGCCAGCAGCTTGGCGGGAGTTTCTTCCTACAATGAGCAGTTCTTC
CDR3aa: CASSLAGVSSYNEQFF

len: 15
j_gene: TRBJ2-5
abundance: few
v_gene: TRBV4-1
d_gene: TRBD1
CDR3nt: TGCGCCAGCAGCCAAGATGGACAGGGGGAAGAGACCCAGTACTTC
CDR3aa: CASSQDGQGEETQYF

len: 14
j_gene: TRBJ2-3
abundance: NA
v_gene: TRBV20-1
d_gene: TRBD2
CDR3nt: TGCAGTGCCCCGTTCGCTAGCGGGAGAGATACGCAGTATTTT
CDR3aa: CSAPFASGRDTQYF

len: 14
j_gene: TRBJ1-2
abundance: NA
v_gene: TRBV19
d_gene: NA
CDR3nt: TGTGCCAGTAGTATTCGCCGGGGAGTACGAGGCTACACCTTC
CDR3aa: CASSIRRGVRGYTF

len: 16
j_gene: TRBJ2-3
abundance: NA
v_gene: TRBV7-2
d_gene: TRBD2
CDR3nt: TGTGCCAGCAGCCGCCGACTAGCGGGATCCACAGATACGCAGTATTTT
CDR3aa: CASSRRLAGSTDTQYF

len: 13
j_gene: TRBJ1-1
abundance: few
v_gene: TRBV14
d_gene: NA
CDR3nt: TGTGCCAGCAGCCAAGTTGGGGGGACTGAAGCTTTCTTT
CDR3aa: CASSQVGGTEAFF

len: 17
j_gene: TRBJ2-7
abundance: NA
v_gene: TRBV5-1
d_gene: NA
CDR3nt: TGCGCCAGCAGCACCCAGATAGAGGGGGGAAGACCCTACGAGCAGTACTTC
CDR3aa: CASSTQIEGGRPYEQYF

len: 14
j_gene: TRBJ2-1
abundance: many
v_gene: TRBV7-9
d_gene: TRBD2
CDR3nt: TGTGCCAGCAGCCCGGGACTAGCGGGCAATGAGCAGTTCTTC
CDR3aa: CASSPGLAGNEQFF

len: 16
j_gene: TRBJ2-7
abundance: NA
v_gene: TRBV20-1
d_gene: NA
CDR3nt: TGCAGTGCTAGAGATCCCCAGGCAGGGTTGGCCTACGAGCAGTACTTC
CDR3aa: CSARDPQAGLAYEQYF

len: 13
j_gene: TRBJ2-4
abundance: few
v_gene: TRBV4-1
d_gene: NA
CDR3nt: TGCGCCAGCAGCCGGGGTAGAGTCGACATTCAGTACTTC
CDR3aa: CASSRGRVDIQYF

len: 15
j_gene: TRBJ2-7
abundance: NA
v_gene: TRBV7-2
d_gene: TRBD1
CDR3nt: TGTGCCAGCAGCTTAGAGACAGGGATCTCCTACGAGCAGTACTTC
CDR3aa: CASSLETGISYEQYF

len: 15
j_gene: TRBJ1-2
abundance: NA
v_gene: TRBV19
d_gene: TRBD1
CDR3nt: TGTGCCAGCGTGACCATGGGACAGAGGGGCGAAGGCTACACCTTC
CDR3aa: CASVTMGQRGEGYTF

len: 16
j_gene: TRBJ1-1
abundance: NA
v_gene: TRBV21-1
d_gene: NA
CDR3nt: TGTGCCAGCAGCCCCTGCGCAGGTCAGGAGAACACTGAAGCTTTCTTT
CDR3aa: CASSPCAGQENTEAFF

len: 16
j_gene: TRBJ2-3
abundance: NA
v_gene: TRBV6-1
d_gene: TRBD2
CDR3nt: TGTGCCAGCAGTGAAACGATAGCGGGAGGAGCAGATACGCAGTATTTT
CDR3aa: CASSETIAGGADTQYF

len: 14
j_gene: TRBJ2-3
abundance: NA
v_gene: TRBV30
d_gene: NA
CDR3nt: TGTGCCTGGAGTAAACACCTCGCTGGAGATACGCAGTATTTT
CDR3aa: CAWSKHLAGDTQYF

len: 14
j_gene: TRBJ1-2
abundance: few
v_gene: TRBV6-2/TRBV6-3
d_gene: NA
CDR3nt: TGTGCCAGCAGGACCGTGGGGGCTCGCTATGGCTACACCTTC
CDR3aa: CASRTVGARYGYTF

len: 18
j_gene: TRBJ2-2
abundance: NA
v_gene: TRBV12-3/TRBV12-4
d_gene: NA
CDR3nt: TGTGCCAGCAGTTTCTCCGATTGGGGGGCCATACACACCGGGGAGCTGTTTTTT
CDR3aa: CASSFSDWGAIHTGELFF

len: 16
j_gene: TRBJ2-1
abundance: NA
v_gene: TRBV10-3
d_gene: TRBD2
CDR3nt: TGTGCCATCAGTGAGTCAACCAGCGGGAGGAGCAATGAGCAGTTCTTC
CDR3aa: CAISESTSGRSNEQFF

len: 14
j_gene: TRBJ2-5
abundance: NA
v_gene: TRBV24-1
d_gene: TRBD1
CDR3nt: TGTGCCACCAAGGGACAGGAGGGACAAGAGACCCAGTACTTC
CDR3aa: CATKGQEGQETQYF

len: 16
j_gene: TRBJ2-3
abundance: few
v_gene: TRBV12-3/TRBV12-4
d_gene: TRBD2
CDR3nt: TGTGCCAGCAGTCGGACTAGCGGGAGCTCAACAGATACGCAGTATTTT
CDR3aa: CASSRTSGSSTDTQYF

len: 15
j_gene: TRBJ1-6
abundance: few
v_gene: TRBV9
d_gene: NA
CDR3nt: TGTGCCAGCAGCACCAGCCACGGGTTTGGCTCACCCCTCCACTTT
CDR3aa: CASSTSHGFGSPLHF

len: 13
j_gene: TRBJ1-2
abundance: many
v_gene: TRBV11-2
d_gene: NA
CDR3nt: TGTGCCAGCAGCTTCAACGGGGCGGTCCGTTACACCTTC
CDR3aa: CASSFNGAVRYTF

len: 11
j_gene: TRBJ2-7
abundance: NA
v_gene: TRBV20-1
d_gene: NA
CDR3nt: TGCAGTGGGGGGTATTACTACGAGCAGTACTTC
CDR3aa: CSGGYYYEQYF

len: 13
j_gene: TRBJ1-2
abundance: few
v_gene: TRBV10-3
d_gene: NA
CDR3nt: TGTGCCATCAGTGAGCCCCGGGCGAGCGGCTACACCTTC
CDR3aa: CAISEPRASGYTF

len: 18
j_gene: TRBJ2-1
abundance: NA
v_gene: TRBV6-2/TRBV6-3
d_gene: NA
CDR3nt: TGTGCCAGCGGACAGGGGGTTTTAGCGGGAGCGACCTACAATGAGCAGTTCTTC
CDR3aa: CASGQGVLAGATYNEQFF

len: 12
j_gene: TRBJ2-1
abundance: few
v_gene: TRBV11-3
d_gene: NA
CDR3nt: TGTGCCAGCAGCTTCGAGGGGGATGAGCAGTTCTTC
CDR3aa: CASSFEGDEQFF

len: 13
j_gene: TRBJ1-1
abundance: few
v_gene: TRBV29-1
d_gene: NA
CDR3nt: TGCAGCGTCGGAGGGAGAATGAACACTGAAGCTTTCTTT
CDR3aa: CSVGGRMNTEAFF

len: 17
j_gene: TRBJ2-2
abundance: NA
v_gene: TRBV5-6
d_gene: NA
CDR3nt: TGTGCCAGCAGCTTGTTTTCGGGCGCAACGAACACCGGGGAGCTGTTTTTT
CDR3aa: CASSLFSGATNTGELFF

len: 14
j_gene: TRBJ1-5
abundance: few
v_gene: TRBV6-5
d_gene: NA
CDR3nt: TGTGCCAGCAGTCCAGGACGGAGCAATCAGCCCCAGCATTTT
CDR3aa: CASSPGRSNQPQHF

len: 14
j_gene: TRBJ2-1
abundance: NA
v_gene: TRBV18
d_gene: TRBD2
CDR3nt: TGTGCCAGCTCACCGACTAGCGGGAGAGGTGAGCAGTTCTTC
CDR3aa: CASSPTSGRGEQFF

len: 17
j_gene: TRBJ2-3
abundance: NA
v_gene: TRBV11-2
d_gene: NA
CDR3nt: TGTGCCAGCAGCTTAGATTACGGCCTCCTCCACACAGATACGCAGTATTTT
CDR3aa: CASSLDYGLLHTDTQYF

len: 13
j_gene: TRBJ2-3
abundance: NA
v_gene: TRBV7-3
d_gene: TRBD1
CDR3nt: TGTGCCAGCAGCTATAAGGGGGCGGATACGCAGTATTTT
CDR3aa: CASSYKGADTQYF

len: 14
j_gene: TRBJ2-1
abundance: few
v_gene: TRBV5-1
d_gene: NA
CDR3nt: TGCGCCAGCAGCAACGAGGGACCGATCAATGAGCAGTTCTTC
CDR3aa: CASSNEGPINEQFF